One sample yielded the 27 T cell receptor beta chains listed below, sequenced in a study of beta chain features in type 1 diabetes. The sequenced template was cDNA made from the entire isolated RNA. Method: immunoSEQ multiplex PCR; TCRdb's copy keeps in-frame clones and lacks some. The data contain about 470,000 clones, 30% of them seen just once; the ten biggest clones take up roughly 0.06%. Sequencing was carried out using naive CD4+ T cells from blood. These receptor sequences come from a man in his late teens or twenties in good health.

This clone appeared a few times. J is TRBJ1-5 and V is TRBV5-1; no firm D call. Germline CDR1 and CDR2: SGHRS and YFSETQ. With 2 bases removed from V and 7 bases from J, the gap between germline ends came to 10 bases. This CDR3 spans 13 amino acids. CDR3: CASSLSPGQPQHF. The CDR3 bases are TGCGCCAGCAGCTTAAGTCCAGGACAGCCCCAGCATTTT.

The V call is TRBV5-1, the J call TRBJ2-7, with D hard to call. Per germline, CDR1 SGHRS and CDR2 YFSETQ. The length of the CDR3 is 16 residues. The ends were cut back, 0 bases at V and 0 bases at J, with 13 bases in the middle. The CDR3 DNA reads TGCGCCAGCAGCTTGGCCGTCCAGGCCACCTCCTACGAGCAGTACTTC. As protein: CASSLAVQATSYEQYF.

V is TRBV7-9 and J is TRBJ2-7; no definite D call. The CDR3 is 13 amino acids. V lost 0 bases, J lost 6 bases, and 9 bases lay in between. Germline CDR1 and CDR2: SEHNR and FQNEAQ (reference sequence). CDR3 nucleotide sequence: TGTGCCAGCAGCTTAGCGCAACCTACCGAGCAGTACTTC. Protein product: CASSLAQPTEQYF.

The chain has TRBV5-4 and TRBJ2-1, with D possibly matching TRBD2 (5 bases). Germline-derived CDR1 and CDR2 are SGHNT and YYREEE (reference sequence). Trimming took off 5 bases at V and 5 bases at J, with 20 bases between the two ends. This CDR3 is 16 amino acids long. CDR3 DNA: TGTGCCAGCAGGCAGACCCCTAGCATTGGGAACAATGAGCAGTTCTTC. This translates into CASRQTPSIGNNEQFF.

The chain has TRBV9 and TRBJ2-7; D may be TRBD2 (6 bases). V was clipped by 0 bases and J by 3 bases, with 13 bases between them. This CDR3 contains 15 residues. The germline gives CDR1 SGDLS, CDR2 YYNGEE. CDR3 in amino acids: CASSVGLASNYEQYF. The DNA of the CDR3 is TGTGCCAGCAGCGTAGGTCTAGCGTCGAACTACGAGCAGTACTTC.

The V gene is TRBV10-3, the J gene TRBJ2-1; 10 bases fit TRBD2. After removal of 0 bases from V and 9 bases from J, the junction contained 2 bases not matched to a gene. CDR3 length: 14 residues. Germline V gene sequence: CDR1 ENHRY, CDR2 SYGVKD. CDR3 residues: CAISESASGSEQFF. Here the CDR3 DNA reads TGTGCCATCAGTGAGTCGGCTAGCGGGAGTGAGCAGTTCTTC.

This clone has only a few counts. The chain couples TRBV10-3 to TRBJ1-1, with 8 bases lining up with TRBD1. Germline V CDR1 and CDR2: ENHRY, SYGVKD. V lost 7 bases and J lost 1; bases outside the gene matches: 2. The CDR3 is made up of 13 amino acids. The CDR3 nucleotides are TGTGCCATCAATGGACAGGGGAACACTGAAGCTTTCTTT. As protein: CAINGQGNTEAFF.

This clone was counted between two and nine times. The chain links TRBV30 to TRBJ1-2; no firm D call. The CDR3 sequence is 13 residues long. The V end was cut by 0 bases, the J end by 4 bases, with 9 bases between. Germline V gene sequence: CDR1 GTSNPN, CDR2 SVGIG (reference sequence). The CDR3 sequence is CAWSVGLGYGYTF. The CDR3 nucleotides read TGTGCCTGGAGTGTAGGGCTGGGCTATGGCTACACCTTC.

This chain connects TRBV10-3 to TRBJ2-5; D may correspond to TRBD1 or TRBD2 (5 bases each). The germline V gene encodes CDR1 ENHRY and CDR2 SYGVKD. Trimming stripped 4 bases from V and 0 bases from J, with 6 bases between. There are 13 residues in the CDR3. The DNA of the CDR3 is TGTGCCATCAGTGGGGACCACCAAGAGACCCAGTACTTC. Its protein product is CAISGDHQETQYF.

This clone appeared a few times. The chain employs TRBV4-2 and TRBJ2-7; weak D call: TRBD1 (5 bases). Trimming took off 0 bases at V and 6 bases at J, with 9 bases between the two ends. CDR1 and CDR2 from the germline V gene are LGHNA and YNFKEQ. The CDR3 runs 13 residues. CDR3 in amino acids: CASSQEAQGEQYF. In DNA, the CDR3 is TGTGCCAGCAGCCAAGAAGCCCAGGGCGAGCAGTACTTC.

V gene TRBV30 combines with J gene TRBJ2-4; 8 bases match TRBD1. The germline V gene encodes CDR1 GTSNPN and CDR2 SVGIG (reference sequence). CDR3 length: 15 residues. The V gene end was trimmed by 5 bases and the J gene end by 2 bases; junction bases not matched to a gene: 8. CDR3 coding DNA: TGTGCCTGGGCAGGACAGGGCGCGACCAAAAACATTCAGTACTTC. Translation gives CAWAGQGATKNIQYF.

The chain joins TRBV30 to TRBJ2-7; 8 bases are shared with TRBD2. Germline V gene data show CDR1 as GTSNPN and CDR2 as SVGIG (reference sequence). The J segment lost 2 bases and the V segment lost 1 base, leaving 4 bases of the junction unmatched. The CDR3 length is 14 residues. CDR3 nucleotides: TGTGCCTGGAGTGCGGCGGGAGGAACCTACGAGCAGTACTTC. Residues: CAWSAAGGTYEQYF.

The chain employs TRBV2 and TRBJ2-3; D perhaps matches TRBD1 (5 bases). V lost 10 bases and J 0 bases, leaving 14 bases between the germline ends. Germline CDR1 and CDR2: SNHLY and FYNNEI. The CDR3 covers 14 residues. The CDR3 reads CATLATESTDTQYF. The CDR3 DNA reads TGTGCCACCCTCGCGACAGAAAGCACAGATACGCAGTATTTT.

J is TRBJ1-4 and V is TRBV10-3; 9 positions match TRBD1. This CDR3 comprises 14 residues. After removal of 4 bases from V and 6 bases from J, the junction contained 3 bases not matched to a gene. Germline lookup yields CDR1 ENHRY and CDR2 SYGVKD. CDR3 sequence reads: CAISGDRGYEKLFF. DNA of the CDR3: TGTGCCATCAGTGGAGACAGGGGGTATGAAAAACTGTTTTTT.

This clone was seen only a few times. This chain uses TRBV5-6 with TRBJ2-3; D gene unclear. The germline gives CDR1 SGHDT, CDR2 YYEEEE. CDR3 size: 18 residues. Between the trimmed V and J ends, which lost 2 bases and 0 bases, there was a span of 19 bases. CDR3 bases: TGTGCCAGCAGCTTCCAGGTCTACGTATATTCTAGCACAGATACGCAGTATTTT. It codes for CASSFQVYVYSSTDTQYF.

The chain is built from TRBV7-2 and TRBJ2-2; 7 bases map to TRBD1. The V gene's germline CDR1 is SGHTA and CDR2 FQGNSA. The CDR3 is made up of 15 amino acids. V lost 5 bases, J lost 1 base, and 4 bases stayed unmatched. The CDR3 region is CASSPDRVNTGELFF. CDR3 DNA: TGTGCCAGCAGCCCCGACAGGGTGAACACCGGGGAGCTGTTTTTT.

The rearrangement links TRBV2 to TRBJ2-5; 10 bases map to TRBD2. CDR1 and CDR2 (germline): SNHLY, FYNNEI. This CDR3 spans 15 amino acids. Trimming cost V 4 bases and J 7 bases; bases outside gene matches: 9. The chain's CDR3 is CASSVSGRASGTQYF. The CDR3 nucleotides read TGTGCCAGCAGTGTAAGCGGGAGGGCCTCAGGGACCCAGTACTTC.

The chain uses TRBV30 and TRBJ2-7, with 12 nucleotides matching TRBD1. Germline CDR1 and CDR2: GTSNPN and SVGIG (reference sequence). The CDR3 sequence is 13 residues long. V was pared by 5 bases and J by 9 bases, with 8 bases of the junction left unmatched. The CDR3 here is CAWAGTGGRRQYF. CDR3 bases: TGTGCCTGGGCCGGGACAGGGGGCCGTAGGCAGTACTTC.

The rearrangement uses TRBV28 and TRBJ1-5; 7 positions match TRBD1. Germline CDR1 is MDHEN and CDR2 is SYDVKM. There are 16 residues in the CDR3. Germline trimming cut 6 bases from V and 0 bases from J; bases unmatched to any gene: 8. The DNA for the CDR3 is TGTGCCAGCAGATCCGACAGGGCGGGTAGCAATCAGCCCCAGCATTTT. As protein: CASRSDRAGSNQPQHF.

This clone showed up just a few times. This rearrangement joins TRBV29-1 to TRBJ1-1, with D uncertain. Trimming stripped 7 bases from V and 2 bases from J, with 14 bases between. Germline V gives CDR1 SQVTM, CDR2 ANQGSEA. The CDR3 loop spans 13 amino acids. DNA for the CDR3: TGCAGCGCTGGCCAGCAGATCAACACTGAAGCTTTCTTT. This sequence encodes CSAGQQINTEAFF.

The chain is built from TRBV4-1 and TRBJ2-3; the D is unclear. V gave up 0 bases and J gave up 1 base, with 8 bases separating them. CDR1 MGHRA and CDR2 YSYEKL come from the germline V gene. This CDR3 is 15 amino acids long. The CDR3 spells CASSQELAGTDTQYF. CDR3 nucleotides: TGCGCCAGCAGCCAAGAATTAGCTGGCACAGATACGCAGTATTTT.

A few counts support this clone. This rearrangement joins TRBV29-1 to TRBJ2-7; 8 nucleotides agree with TRBD2. CDR1 SQVTM and CDR2 ANQGSEA come from the germline V gene. The CDR3 spans 14 residues. The junction had 7 bases not matched to a gene; V was cut back by 6 bases and J by 0 bases. The CDR3 DNA reads as TGCAGCGTCTTACTAGCGGATAGCTCCTACGAGCAGTACTTC. Translating gives CSVLLADSSYEQYF.

This clone has a handful of counts. V is TRBV25-1 and J is TRBJ2-7; possibly TRBD1 for D (5 bases). Trimming took off 11 bases at V and 2 bases at J, with 13 bases between the two ends. The CDR3 has 12 residues. Germline V gene lookup returns CDR1 MGHDK and CDR2 SYGVNS. CDR3 bases: TGTGCCTCGCGGCAGGGCCCCTACGAGCAGTACTTC. Its protein product is CASRQGPYEQYF.

This clone was counted between two and nine times. The V call is TRBV7-9, the J call TRBJ2-1; D may be TRBD1 or TRBD2 (6 bases each). V lost 5 bases and J lost 11, with 22 bases in between. CDR1 and CDR2 from the germline V gene are SEHNR and FQNEAQ (reference sequence). The CDR3 length is 15 residues. The CDR3 sequence is CASSPRGDLGEKQFF. In DNA, the CDR3 is TGTGCCAGCAGCCCTAGGGGGGACTTGGGAGAGAAGCAGTTCTTC. Full variable domain (rest looked up from reference TRBV7-9 and TRBJ2-1): DTGVSQNPRHKITKRGQNVTFRCDPISEHNRLYWYRQTLGQGPEFLTYFQNEAQLEKSRLLSDRFSAERPKGSFSTLEIQRTEQGDSAMYLCASSPRGDLGEKQFFGPGTRLTVL.

This chain joins TRBV29-1 and TRBJ2-7, with D unclear. CDR1 and CDR2 (germline): SQVTM, ANQGSEA. Between the trimmed V and J ends, which lost 4 bases and 6 bases, there was a span of 10 bases. The CDR3 length is 11 residues. CDR3 nucleotides: TGCAGCGTTGTTTCCCCCGGCGAGCAGTACTTC. This translates into CSVVSPGEQYF.

The chain uses TRBV27 and TRBJ1-2; 8 bases agree with TRBD1. The length of the CDR3 is 16 residues. V lost 0 bases and J lost 3; bases outside the gene matches: 6. Germline V lookup: CDR1 MNHEY, CDR2 SMNVEV (reference sequence). CDR3 residues: CASSLSPGQGDYGYTF. The CDR3 nucleotides are TGTGCCAGCAGTTTATCCCCAGGACAGGGCGACTATGGCTACACCTTC.

This clone was found a few times. This chain joins TRBV4-1 and TRBJ2-1; 8 bases line up with TRBD1. With 2 bases clipped from V and 0 bases from J, the junction kept 3 bases outside the gene matches. CDR3 length equals 16 residues. The germline gives CDR1 MGHRA, CDR2 YSYEKL. The CDR3 nucleotides read TGCGCCAGCAGCCAAACAACAGGGGGCTCCTACAATGAGCAGTTCTTC. It specifies CASSQTTGGSYNEQFF.